This T cell receptor beta chain originates from a study of graft-versus-host responses after intestinal transplantation. Turning to the study itself: Recipients had multivisceral, liver-intestinal, or isolated intestinal transplants. Anti-thymocyte globulin induction was given to all recipients, followed by tacrolimus and steroids for 3 to 4 years. Study findings and constraints: Allograft graft-versus-host to host-versus-graft clonal ratios ran high in patients with graft-donor T cell macrochimerism.

As for this clone: Antigen unknown.

Assay used: immunoSEQ multiplex PCR; TCRdb lists only in-frame clones, some missing. In the table there are over 45,000 clones, 89% of which are singletons. The CDR3 loop spans 15 amino acids. The germline gives CDR1 LNHNV, CDR2 YYDKDF (reference sequence). The ends lost 5 bases at V and 3 bases at J; junction bases unmatched: 9. The chain combines TRBV15 with TRBJ2-5; 7 bases are a match to TRBD1. The receptor's source is a human donor who was the organ donor for an intestinal transplant. The material sequenced was unstimulated CD4+ T cells sorted from spleen or lymph node cells, taken before transplant. CDR3 DNA: TGTGCCACCAGCCGCGCATCCGGGACAGAAGAGACCCAGTACTTC. Translation gives CATSRASGTEETQYF.